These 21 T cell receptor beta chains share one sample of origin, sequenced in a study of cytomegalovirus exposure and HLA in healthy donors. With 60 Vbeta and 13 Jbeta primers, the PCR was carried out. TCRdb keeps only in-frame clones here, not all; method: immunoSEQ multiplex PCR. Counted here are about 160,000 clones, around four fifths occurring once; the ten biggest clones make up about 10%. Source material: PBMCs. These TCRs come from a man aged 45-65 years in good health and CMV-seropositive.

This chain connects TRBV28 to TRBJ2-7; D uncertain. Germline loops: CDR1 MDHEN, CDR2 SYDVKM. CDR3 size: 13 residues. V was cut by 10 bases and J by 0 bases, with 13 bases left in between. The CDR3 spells CAIFRPSSYEQYF. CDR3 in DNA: TGTGCCATCTTCCGCCCGAGCTCCTACGAGCAGTACTTC.

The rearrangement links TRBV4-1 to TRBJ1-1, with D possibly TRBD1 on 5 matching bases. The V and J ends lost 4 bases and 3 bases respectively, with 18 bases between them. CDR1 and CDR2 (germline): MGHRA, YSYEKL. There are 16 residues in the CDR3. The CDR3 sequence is CASSRPLGREDTEAFF. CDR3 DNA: TGCGCCAGCAGCCGGCCGTTGGGCAGGGAGGACACTGAAGCTTTCTTT.

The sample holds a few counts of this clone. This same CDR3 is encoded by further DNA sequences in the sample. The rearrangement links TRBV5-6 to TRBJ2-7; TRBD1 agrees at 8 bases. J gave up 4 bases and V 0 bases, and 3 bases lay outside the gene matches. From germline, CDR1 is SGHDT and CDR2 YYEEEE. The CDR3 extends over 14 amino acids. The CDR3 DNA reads TGTGCCAGCAGCTTGGGACAGGGGCGATACGAGCAGTACTTC. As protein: CASSLGQGRYEQYF. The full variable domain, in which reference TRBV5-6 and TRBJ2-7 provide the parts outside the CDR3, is DAGVTQSPTHLIKTRGQQVTLRCSPKSGHDTVSWYQQALGQGPQFIFQYYEEEERQRGNFPDRFSGHQFPNYSSELNVNALLLGDSALYLCASSLGQGRYEQYFGPGTRLTVT.

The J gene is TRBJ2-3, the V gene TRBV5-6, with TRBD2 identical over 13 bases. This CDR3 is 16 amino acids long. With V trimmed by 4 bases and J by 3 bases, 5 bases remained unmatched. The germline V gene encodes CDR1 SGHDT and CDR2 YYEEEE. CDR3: CASSERLAGGTDTQYF. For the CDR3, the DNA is TGTGCCAGCAGCGAGAGACTAGCGGGGGGAACAGATACGCAGTATTTT.

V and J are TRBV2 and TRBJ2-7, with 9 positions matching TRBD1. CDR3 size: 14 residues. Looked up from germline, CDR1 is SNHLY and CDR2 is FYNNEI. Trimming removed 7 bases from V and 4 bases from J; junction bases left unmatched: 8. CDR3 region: CASNGQGQGYEQYF. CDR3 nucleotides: TGTGCCAGCAACGGGCAAGGACAGGGGTACGAGCAGTACTTC.

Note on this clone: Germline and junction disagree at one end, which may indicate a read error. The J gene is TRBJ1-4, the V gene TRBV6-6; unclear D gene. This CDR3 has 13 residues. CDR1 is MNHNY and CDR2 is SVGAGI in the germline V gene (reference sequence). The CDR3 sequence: CASSRSVNEELFF. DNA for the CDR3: TGTGCCAGCAGTCGGTCTGTTAATGAAGAACTGTTTTTT.

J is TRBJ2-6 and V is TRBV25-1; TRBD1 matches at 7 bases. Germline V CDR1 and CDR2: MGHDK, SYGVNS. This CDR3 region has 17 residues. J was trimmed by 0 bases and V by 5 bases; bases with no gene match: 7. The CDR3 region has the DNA TGTGCCAGCAGTCCTTGGGGACAGCTCTCTGGGGCCAACGTCCTGACTTTC. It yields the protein CASSPWGQLSGANVLTF.

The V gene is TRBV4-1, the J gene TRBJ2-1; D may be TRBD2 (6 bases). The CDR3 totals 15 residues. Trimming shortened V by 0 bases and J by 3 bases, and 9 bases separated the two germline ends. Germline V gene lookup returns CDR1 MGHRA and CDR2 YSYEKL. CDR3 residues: CASSQDPSVYNEQFF. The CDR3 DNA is TGCGCCAGCAGCCAAGATCCTAGCGTCTACAATGAGCAGTTCTTC.

CDR3 region: CAWSGGGRATEAFF. CDR3 sequence (DNA): TGTGCCTGGAGTGGAGGAGGCCGCGCTACTGAAGCTTTCTTT. The chain employs TRBV30 and TRBJ1-1; no clear D gene. Germline assignment: CDR1 GTSNPN and CDR2 SVGIG (reference sequence). The CDR3 has 14 residues. V was pared by 1 base and J by 5 bases, with 14 bases between.

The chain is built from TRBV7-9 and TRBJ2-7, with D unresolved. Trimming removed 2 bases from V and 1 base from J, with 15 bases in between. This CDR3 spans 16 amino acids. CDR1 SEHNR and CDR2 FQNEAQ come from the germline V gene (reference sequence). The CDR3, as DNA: TGTGCCAGCAGCTTATTGGTGGGCACACATTCCTACGAGCAGTACTTC. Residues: CASSLLVGTHSYEQYF.

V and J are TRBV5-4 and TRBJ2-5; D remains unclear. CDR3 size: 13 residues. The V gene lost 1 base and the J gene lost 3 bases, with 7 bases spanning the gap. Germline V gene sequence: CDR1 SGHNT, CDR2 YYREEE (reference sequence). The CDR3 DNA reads TGTGCCAGCAGCTTGTTAGATGAAGAGACCCAGTACTTC. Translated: CASSLLDEETQYF.

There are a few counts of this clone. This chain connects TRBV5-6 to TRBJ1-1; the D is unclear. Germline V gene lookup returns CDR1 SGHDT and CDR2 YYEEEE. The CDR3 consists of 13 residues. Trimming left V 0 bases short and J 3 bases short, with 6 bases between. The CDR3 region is CASSLAIYTEAFF. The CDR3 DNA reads TGTGCCAGCAGCTTGGCAATTTACACTGAAGCTTTCTTT.

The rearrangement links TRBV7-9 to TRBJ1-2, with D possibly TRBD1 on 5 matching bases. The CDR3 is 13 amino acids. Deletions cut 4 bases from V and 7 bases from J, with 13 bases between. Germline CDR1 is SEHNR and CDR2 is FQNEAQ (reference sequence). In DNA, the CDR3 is TGTGCCAGCAGCTGGGCAGGGCTCCCTGGCTACACCTTC. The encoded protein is CASSWAGLPGYTF.

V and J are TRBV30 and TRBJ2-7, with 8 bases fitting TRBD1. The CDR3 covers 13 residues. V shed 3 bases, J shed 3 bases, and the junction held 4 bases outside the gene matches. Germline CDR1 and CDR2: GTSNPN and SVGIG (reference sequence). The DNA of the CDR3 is TGTGCCTGGAGCCGGGACAGGTTCTACGAGCAGTACTTC. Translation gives CAWSRDRFYEQYF.

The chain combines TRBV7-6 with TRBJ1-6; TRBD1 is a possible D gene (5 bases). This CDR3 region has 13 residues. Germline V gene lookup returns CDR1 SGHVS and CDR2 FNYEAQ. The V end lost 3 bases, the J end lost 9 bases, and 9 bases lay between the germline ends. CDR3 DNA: TGTGCCAGCAGCTTGGGGCTCGGTTCACCCCTCCACTTT. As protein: CASSLGLGSPLHF.

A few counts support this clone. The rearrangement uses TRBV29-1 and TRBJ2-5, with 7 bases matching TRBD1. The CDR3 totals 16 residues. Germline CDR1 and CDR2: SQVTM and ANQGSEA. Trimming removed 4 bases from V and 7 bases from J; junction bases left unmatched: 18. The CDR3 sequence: CSVGGIPGGAEGTQYF. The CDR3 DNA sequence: TGCAGCGTTGGGGGGATCCCAGGGGGAGCCGAGGGGACCCAGTACTTC.

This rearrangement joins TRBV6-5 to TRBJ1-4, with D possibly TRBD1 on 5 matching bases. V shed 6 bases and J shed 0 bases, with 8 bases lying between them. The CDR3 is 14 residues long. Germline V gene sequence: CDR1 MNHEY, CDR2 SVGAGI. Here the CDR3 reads CASRDTATNEKLFF. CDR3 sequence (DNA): TGTGCCAGCAGGGACACCGCAACTAATGAAAAACTGTTTTTT.

In nucleotides, the CDR3 is TGCGCCAGCAGCTCCTACGGGACAGGGAACGACGAGCAGTACTTC. Translation: CASSSYGTGNDEQYF. The genes are TRBV5-1 and TRBJ2-7, with TRBD1 matching over 9 bases. The CDR3 extends over 15 amino acids. CDR1 is SGHRS, CDR2 YFSETQ, per germline. After removal of 3 bases from V and 5 bases from J, the junction contained 9 bases not matched to a gene.

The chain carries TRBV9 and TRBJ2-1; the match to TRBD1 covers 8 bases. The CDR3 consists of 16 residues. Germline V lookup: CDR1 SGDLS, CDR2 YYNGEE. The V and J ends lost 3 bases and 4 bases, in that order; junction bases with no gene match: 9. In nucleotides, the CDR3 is TGTGCCAGCAGCGGCCAAACGGGACAGGCTTACAATGAGCAGTTCTTC. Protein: CASSGQTGQAYNEQFF. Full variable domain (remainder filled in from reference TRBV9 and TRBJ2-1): DSGVTQTPKHLITATGQRVTLRCSPRSGDLSVYWYQQSLDQGLQFLIQYYNGEERAKGNILERFSAQQFPDLHSELNLSSLELGDSALYFCASSGQTGQAYNEQFFGPGTRLTVL.

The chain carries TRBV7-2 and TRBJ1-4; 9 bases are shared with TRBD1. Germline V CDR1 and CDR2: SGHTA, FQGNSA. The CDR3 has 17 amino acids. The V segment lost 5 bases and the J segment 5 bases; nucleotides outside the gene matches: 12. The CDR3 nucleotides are TGTGCCAGCAGCCCAGCACTAGTGGGGACAGGGAATGAAAAACTGTTTTTT. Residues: CASSPALVGTGNEKLFF.

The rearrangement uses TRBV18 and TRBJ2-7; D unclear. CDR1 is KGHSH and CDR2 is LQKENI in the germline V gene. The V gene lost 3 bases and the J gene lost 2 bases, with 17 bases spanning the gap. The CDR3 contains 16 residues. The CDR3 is CASSPRLVNGTYEQYF. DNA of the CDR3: TGTGCCAGCTCACCCCGACTCGTCAACGGAACCTACGAGCAGTACTTC.